The T cell receptor beta chain under discussion was sequenced for a study of blood T cell repertoires in COVID-19. Across the study: Material from acute and convalescent COVID-19 was sourced from the United States, Italy and Spain. Sample material is recorded as cDNA or gDNA derived from T cells, B-cell-depleted T cells, or PBMCs.

The protocol was immunoSEQ multiplex PCR, while the TCRdb copy is restricted to in-frame clones and leaves out a portion. The sample comprises 150,000 to 200,000 clones, more than 65% of which are singletons, and approximately 2.4% rests with the top ten. Per germline, CDR1 MDHEN and CDR2 SYDVKM. With 3 bases clipped from V and 11 bases from J, the junction kept 10 bases outside the gene matches. The CDR3 loop spans 15 amino acids. This receptor was taken from a human donor with acute or convalescent COVID-19. The donor label of this sample is uncertain. The rearrangement joins TRBV28 to TRBJ1-6; 7 bases match TRBD1. The sequenced sample consisted of peripheral blood. The CDR3 region is CASSFNRGERTPLHF. The DNA of the CDR3 is TGTGCCAGCAGTTTTAACAGGGGAGAAAGGACACCCCTCCACTTT. Using reference TRBV28 and TRBJ1-6 for the parts outside the CDR3, the full variable domain is DVKVTQSSRYLVKRTGEKVFLECVQDMDHENMFWYRQDPGLGLRLIYFSYDVKMKEKGDIPEGYSVSREKKERFSLILESASTNQTSMYLCASSFNRGERTPLHFGNGTRLTVT.